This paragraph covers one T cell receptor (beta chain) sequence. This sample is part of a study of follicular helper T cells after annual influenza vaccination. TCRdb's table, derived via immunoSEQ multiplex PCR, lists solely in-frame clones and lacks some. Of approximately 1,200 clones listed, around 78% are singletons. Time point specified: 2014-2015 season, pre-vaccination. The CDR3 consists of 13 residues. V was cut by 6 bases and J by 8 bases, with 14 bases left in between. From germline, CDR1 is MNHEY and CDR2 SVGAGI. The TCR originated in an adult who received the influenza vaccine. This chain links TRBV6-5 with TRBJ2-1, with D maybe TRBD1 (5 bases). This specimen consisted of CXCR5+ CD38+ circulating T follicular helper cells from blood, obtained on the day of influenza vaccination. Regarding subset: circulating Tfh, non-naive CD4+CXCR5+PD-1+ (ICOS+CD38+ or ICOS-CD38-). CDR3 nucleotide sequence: TGTGCCAGCAGGCCACACCAGGGCGATGAGCAGTTCTTC. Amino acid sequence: CASRPHQGDEQFF.